The 8 T cell receptor beta chains listed next were all sequenced from one sample in a study of T cell responses to AZD1222 COVID-19 vaccine. The protocol was immunoSEQ multiplex PCR, while the TCRdb copy is restricted to in-frame clones and leaves out a portion. The sample consists of 130,000 to 150,000 clones, roughly 94% of them appearing once. The source was peripheral blood, collected on day 0 of AZD1222 vaccination. These receptors originate from an adult in good health.

The chain employs TRBV11-2 and TRBJ1-1; D ambiguous. The CDR3 is 15 amino acids. Germline V lookup: CDR1 SGHAT, CDR2 FQNNGV. The germline V and J ends were trimmed by 5 bases and 8 bases, with 21 bases remaining between them. The DNA for the CDR3 is TGTGCCAGCAGCCCCCAACCCGGGGTGGTGGAAGAAGCTTTCTTT. It specifies CASSPQPGVVEEAFF.

The rearrangement links TRBV5-1 to TRBJ2-7; 7 nucleotides line up with TRBD1. Germline loops: CDR1 SGHRS, CDR2 YFSETQ. The V segment lost 4 bases and the J segment 1 base; nucleotides outside the gene matches: 5. The CDR3 is 14 amino acids. The CDR3 DNA reads as TGCGCCAGCAGCACTAGACAGGGATCCTACGAGCAGTACTTC. Translating it yields CASSTRQGSYEQYF.

As DNA, the CDR3 is TGTGCCAGCGGGCCTTGGGGCACTGAAGCTTTCTTT. Its protein product is CASGPWGTEAFF. This chain uses TRBV2 with TRBJ1-1; D gene ambiguous. The length of the CDR3 is 12 residues. Looked up from germline, CDR1 is SNHLY and CDR2 is FYNNEI. V was clipped by 8 bases and J by 4 bases, with 11 bases between them.

The chain links TRBV30 to TRBJ1-2, with D perhaps TRBD1 (5 bases). Trimming shortened V by 0 bases and J by 13 bases, and 15 bases separated the two germline ends. The CDR3 runs 12 residues. Germline CDR1 reads GTSNPN; CDR2 reads SVGIG (reference sequence). The CDR3 spells CAWSVILDNFTF. CDR3 in DNA: TGTGCCTGGAGTGTAATTCTGGACAACTTCACCTTC.

The table lists this clone with a count of one. V gene TRBV3-1 (or the pseudogene TRBV3-2) combines with J gene TRBJ1-1; D is unclear. The CDR3 totals 13 residues. Germline CDR1 is LGHDT and CDR2 is YNNKEL (reference sequence). V shed 6 bases and J shed 3 bases, with 11 bases lying between them. The CDR3 protein is CASRRSLYTEAFF. Written as DNA, the CDR3 is TGTGCCAGCAGAAGGTCCCTCTACACTGAAGCTTTCTTT.

V and J are TRBV5-8 and TRBJ2-3; possibly TRBD2 for D (6 bases). The CDR3 sequence is 14 residues long. Germline loops: CDR1 SGHTS, CDR2 YDEGEE. The V gene lost 1 base and the J gene lost 5 bases, with 11 bases spanning the gap. CDR3 sequence (DNA): TGTGCCAGCAGCTTGAAGCCTAGCGTAGATACGCAGTATTTT. Its protein product is CASSLKPSVDTQYF.

This clone came up once. V gene TRBV5-1 combines with J gene TRBJ1-1, with 7 bases aligning to TRBD1. Germline CDR1 SGHRS, CDR2 YFSETQ. CDR3 length: 15 residues. Germline trimming cut 4 bases from V and 1 base from J; bases unmatched to any gene: 7. The CDR3 here is CASSATGATNTEAFF. In DNA form, the CDR3 reads TGCGCCAGCAGCGCAACAGGGGCTACGAACACTGAAGCTTTCTTT.

The gene calls are TRBV6-2 or TRBV6-3 and TRBJ1-5; D gene uncertain. The CDR3 covers 15 residues. V lost 6 bases, J lost 4 bases, and 16 bases lay in between. Germline V gene data show CDR1 as MNHEY and CDR2 as SVGEGT. CDR3 protein: CASSPNGPRNQPQHF. As DNA, the CDR3 is TGTGCCAGCAGCCCAAATGGACCGCGAAATCAGCCCCAGCATTTT.